This T cell receptor beta chain was obtained from a study of cytomegalovirus exposure and HLA in healthy donors. General study results and limits: An observed cluster of highly shared sequence variants was recorded as a likely sequencing artifact. In a later analysis, several top co-occurrence clusters appeared linked to parvovirus B19, influenza, CMV and Epstein-Barr virus. Being productive about 87% or about 30% of the time was typical of most TCR beta V segments in an earlier analysis.

In the PCR, 60 Vbeta and 13 Jbeta primers were used. Using immunoSEQ multiplex PCR, the repertoire was profiled, and TCRdb retains in-frame clones only, with some absent. The sample lists approximately 190,000 clones; around four fifths were seen once. CDR3 length: 15 residues. J was trimmed by 9 bases and V by 2 bases; bases with no gene match: 9. CDR1 and CDR2 (germline): SGHNT, YYREEE (reference sequence). Note on this clone: The antigen remains unidentified.

The source material was PBMCs. The TCR was taken from a woman younger than 35 in good health and CMV-seronegative. V gene TRBV5-4 combines with J gene TRBJ2-1; 9 bases are a match to TRBD2. The CDR3 loop is CASSFPGTSSLEQFF. CDR3 in DNA: TGTGCCAGCAGCTTTCCCGGGACTAGCTCGCTTGAGCAGTTCTTC.